Listed below are T cell receptor beta chains from one sample, sequenced in a study of blood T cell repertoires in COVID-19. Repertoires were generated with immunoSEQ multiplex PCR, while TCRdb's copy carries only in-frame clones and drops some. The sample holds about 220,000 clones, around 88% seen once. What was sequenced was PBMCs or T cells enriched from blood (not recorded which). These receptors all come from a woman aged 40-49 years with acute COVID-19. The CDR3 runs from the conserved cysteine through the conserved F or W. A D gene is named only where the DNA matches it firmly. Expanded clones are given a class, and other clones once, few, many or no size at all.

NA	TRBJ2-1	15	NA	TRBV7-9	CASSLEGLSYNEQFF	TGTGCCAGCAGCTTGGAGGGTCTCTCCTACAATGAGCAGTTCTTC
NA	TRBJ1-2	15	NA	TRBV10-3	CAISEAPGANYGYTF	TGTGCCATCAGTGAGGCCCCCGGAGCTAACTATGGCTACACCTTC
few	TRBJ2-3	14	NA	TRBV5-1	CASSLASGTDTQYF	TGCGCCAGCAGCTTGGCCTCCGGGACAGATACGCAGTATTTT
once	TRBJ2-3	14	NA	TRBV2	CASAWSGSTDTQYF	TGTGCCAGTGCTTGGAGCGGGAGCACAGATACGCAGTATTTT
NA	TRBJ2-3	16	TRBD2	TRBV5-1	CASSDSPSGNTDTQYF	TGCGCCAGCAGCGATTCACCTAGCGGAAACACAGATACGCAGTATTTT
NA	TRBJ1-3	17	NA	TRBV3-1/TRBV3-2	CASSRRQGISSGNTIYF	TGTGCCAGCAGCCGGAGGCAGGGGATTTCCTCTGGAAACACCATATATTTT
NA	TRBJ1-5	12	NA	TRBV2	CASSEGSQPQHF	TGTGCCAGCAGTGAAGGGAGTCAGCCCCAGCATTTT
NA	TRBJ1-2	14	NA	TRBV18	CASSPEGGRDGYTF	TGTGCCAGCTCACCGGAAGGGGGTCGAGATGGCTACACCTTC
NA	TRBJ2-5	15	TRBD1	TRBV4-1	CASMTTTGGLETQYF	TGCGCCAGCATGACAACGACAGGGGGGTTGGAGACCCAGTACTTC
NA	TRBJ2-1	15	TRBD2	TRBV6-2/TRBV6-3	CASSYAGTSYDEQFF	TGTGCCAGCAGTTATGCCGGGACTAGTTATGATGAGCAGTTCTTC
NA	TRBJ2-2	13	NA	TRBV7-9	CASSPGGNGELFF	TGTGCCAGCAGCCCCGGGGGTAACGGGGAGCTGTTTTTT
NA	TRBJ1-5	14	TRBD1	TRBV18	CASSVTGGDQPQHF	TGTGCCAGCTCAGTGACAGGGGGGGATCAGCCCCAGCATTTT
few	TRBJ2-7	14	TRBD1	TRBV7-2	CASSIRDRNYEQYF	TGTGCCAGCAGCATACGGGACAGGAACTACGAGCAGTACTTC
NA	TRBJ2-1	15	TRBD1	TRBV6-5	CASRLDRGLGNEQFF	TGTGCCAGCAGACTCGACAGGGGGCTTGGCAATGAGCAGTTCTTC
NA	TRBJ1-5	16	NA	TRBV19	CASSIDLGGRNQPQHF	TGTGCCAGTAGTATAGATCTCGGGGGGCGGAATCAGCCCCAGCATTTT
NA	TRBJ2-3	15	TRBD2	TRBV5-6	CASSPGLARTDTQYF	TGTGCCAGCAGCCCGGGACTAGCGAGAACAGATACGCAGTATTTT
NA	TRBJ2-1	13	TRBD1	TRBV24-1	CATKGSGGYEQFF	TGTGCCACCAAAGGTTCAGGGGGCTATGAGCAGTTCTTC
NA	TRBJ2-3	15	TRBD2	TRBV9	CASSVAGTSADTQYF	TGTGCCAGCAGCGTCGCCGGGACTAGTGCAGATACGCAGTATTTT
few	TRBJ1-1	13	NA	TRBV12-3/TRBV12-4	CASSLSGVAEAFF	TGTGCCAGCAGTTTATCAGGGGTCGCTGAAGCTTTCTTT
NA	TRBJ1-1	14	NA	TRBV7-9	CASSLITGNTEAFF	TGTGCCAGCAGCTTGATTACAGGGAACACTGAAGCTTTCTTT
NA	TRBJ2-5	15	TRBD1	TRBV7-2	CASSPEATGGETQYF	TGTGCCAGCAGCCCCGAAGCGACAGGGGGAGAGACCCAGTACTTC
NA	TRBJ2-1	14	TRBD2	TRBV5-1	CASSGSGNGGEQFF	TGCGCCAGCAGCGGGAGCGGGAACGGGGGTGAGCAGTTCTTC
once	TRBJ1-2	14	NA	TRBV29-1	CSVVVAGEHYGYTF	TGCAGCGTTGTGGTGGCAGGGGAGCACTATGGCTACACCTTC
NA	TRBJ1-3	16	NA	TRBV5-6	CASSRLYQGTGNTIYF	TGTGCCAGCAGCAGGCTCTACCAGGGTACCGGAAACACCATATATTTT
NA	TRBJ1-2	14	NA	TRBV19	CASRGRGEGYGYTF	TGTGCCAGTCGGGGTAGGGGGGAGGGCTATGGCTACACCTTC
NA	TRBJ2-3	16	TRBD2	TRBV4-2	CASSQSGGKEADTQYF	TGTGCCAGCAGCCAAAGCGGGGGAAAGGAGGCAGATACGCAGTATTTT
few	TRBJ2-2	15	NA	TRBV7-2	CASSLNGAGTGELFF	TGTGCCAGCAGCTTAAACGGGGCGGGGACCGGGGAGCTGTTTTTT
NA	TRBJ1-2	14	TRBD1	TRBV19	CASSIGQGVYGYTF	TGTGCCAGTAGTATAGGACAGGGCGTCTATGGCTACACCTTC
NA	TRBJ1-6	15	TRBD1	TRBV27	CASSRQGAYNSPLHF	TGTGCCAGCAGTCGACAGGGGGCCTATAATTCACCCCTCCACTTT
NA	TRBJ1-2	14	TRBD1	TRBV19	CASSPDRTGNGYTF	TGTGCCAGTAGTCCGGATCGGACAGGGAACGGCTACACCTTC
few	TRBJ1-5	14	NA	TRBV10-3	CAISVAGGNQPQHF	TGTGCCATCAGTGTCGCAGGGGGCAATCAGCCCCAGCATTTT
NA	TRBJ2-1	12	NA	TRBV7-2	CASSLRGNEQFF	TGTGCCAGCAGCTTGCGGGGTAATGAGCAGTTCTTC
NA	TRBJ2-7	12	TRBD1	TRBV27	CASRTGGYEQYF	TGTGCCAGCAGGACAGGGGGCTACGAGCAGTACTTC
NA	TRBJ2-1	13	NA	TRBV6-5	CASSYGPQRRQFF	TGTGCCAGCAGTTACGGCCCACAGCGGAGGCAGTTCTTC
NA	TRBJ1-6	16	NA	TRBV7-2	CASSSGTSAGNSPLHF	TGTGCCAGCAGCTCCGGGACTTCAGCCGGAAATTCACCCCTCCACTTT
NA	TRBJ1-1	15	TRBD1	TRBV11-3	CASSPGGPLNTEAFF	TGTGCCAGCAGCCCAGGGGGACCCCTGAACACTGAAGCTTTCTTT
NA	TRBJ2-5	15	TRBD1	TRBV7-8	CASSSRTGSGETQYF	TGTGCCAGCAGCTCCCGGACAGGGTCGGGGGAGACCCAGTACTTC
NA	TRBJ2-1	15	TRBD1	TRBV28	CASSSGTGSINEQFF	TGTGCCAGCAGTTCCGGGACAGGGTCAATCAATGAGCAGTTCTTC
NA	TRBJ1-6	17	TRBD1	TRBV7-2	CASSLVSPGQGGSPLHF	TGTGCCAGCAGCTTAGTGAGCCCCGGACAGGGGGGTTCACCCCTCCACTTT
NA	TRBJ2-7	13	TRBD1	TRBV29-1	CSVGGTGTYEQYF	TGCAGCGTTGGCGGGACAGGAACCTACGAGCAGTACTTC
NA	TRBJ1-5	14	NA	TRBV7-6	CASSLALKSQPQHF	TGTGCCAGCAGCTTAGCGCTAAAGTCTCAGCCCCAGCATTTT
NA	TRBJ1-2	14	NA	TRBV7-2	CASSFQTGNYGYTF	TGTGCCAGCAGCTTCCAAACAGGGAACTACGGCTACACCTTC
once	TRBJ2-2	14	NA	TRBV7-2	CASSLATGSGELFF	TGTGCCAGCAGCTTAGCCACAGGGTCCGGGGAGCTGTTTTTT
NA	TRBJ1-4	16	NA	TRBV5-1	CASSPLEKSRNEKLFF	TGCGCCAGCAGCCCCCTTGAGAAGAGCCGAAATGAAAAACTGTTTTTT
NA	TRBJ2-1	14	NA	TRBV27	CASSFQGPSNEQFF	TGTGCCAGCAGTTTTCAGGGCCCATCCAATGAGCAGTTCTTC
NA	TRBJ2-3	21	TRBD2	TRBV3-1/TRBV3-2	CASSPRPGLAGGPSGTDTQYF	TGTGCCAGCAGCCCCCGACCCGGACTAGCGGGAGGGCCCTCTGGCACAGATACGCAGTATTTT
NA	TRBJ2-2	14	TRBD1	TRBV19	CASSRDREAGELFF	TGTGCCAGTAGTAGGGACAGGGAGGCCGGGGAGCTGTTTTTT
NA	TRBJ2-1	16	TRBD2	TRBV5-6	CASSLLGTSGRVEQFF	TGTGCCAGCAGCTTGCTAGGGACTAGCGGGAGGGTTGAGCAGTTCTTC
NA	TRBJ2-2	16	NA	TRBV9	CASSARGTFRTGELFF	TGTGCCAGCAGCGCCCGCGGGACTTTCAGGACCGGGGAGCTGTTTTTT